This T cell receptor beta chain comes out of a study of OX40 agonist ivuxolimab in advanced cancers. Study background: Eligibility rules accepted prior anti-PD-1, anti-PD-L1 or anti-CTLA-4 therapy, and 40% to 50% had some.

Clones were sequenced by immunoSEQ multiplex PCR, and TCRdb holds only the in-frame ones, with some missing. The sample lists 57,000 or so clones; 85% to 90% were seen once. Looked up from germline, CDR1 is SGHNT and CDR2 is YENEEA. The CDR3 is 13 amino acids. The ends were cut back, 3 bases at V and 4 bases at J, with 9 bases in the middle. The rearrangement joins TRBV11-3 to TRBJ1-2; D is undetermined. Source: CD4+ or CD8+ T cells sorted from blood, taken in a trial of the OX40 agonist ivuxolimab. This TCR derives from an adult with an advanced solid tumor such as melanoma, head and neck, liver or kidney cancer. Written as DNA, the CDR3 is TGTGCCAGCAGCTTGTCACGGTCCTATGGCTACACCTTC. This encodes CASSLSRSYGYTF.